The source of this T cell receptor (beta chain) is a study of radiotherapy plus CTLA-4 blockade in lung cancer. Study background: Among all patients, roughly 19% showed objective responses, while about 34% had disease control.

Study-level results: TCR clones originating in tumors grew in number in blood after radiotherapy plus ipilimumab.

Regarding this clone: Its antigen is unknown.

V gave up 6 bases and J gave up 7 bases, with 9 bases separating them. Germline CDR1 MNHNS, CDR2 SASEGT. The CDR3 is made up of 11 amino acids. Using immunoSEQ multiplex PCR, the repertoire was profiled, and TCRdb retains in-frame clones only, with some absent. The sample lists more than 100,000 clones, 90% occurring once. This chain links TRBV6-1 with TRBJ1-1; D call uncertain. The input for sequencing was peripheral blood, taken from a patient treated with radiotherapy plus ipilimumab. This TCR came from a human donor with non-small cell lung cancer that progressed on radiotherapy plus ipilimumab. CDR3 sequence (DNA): TGTGCCAGCAGGGGGTCGGGTGAAGCTTTCTTT. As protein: CASRGSGEAFF.